The rows below give T cell receptor beta chains drawn from one sample of a study of T-cell memory formation after mild COVID-19. In TCRdb, the 5' RACE reads were re-called with MiXCR into one record per CDR3 protein. The profile shows approximately 210,000 distinct CDR3 sequences, about 18% of them singletons. Sample: PBMCs or a T cell subset sorted from them (not recorded which). The receptors shown here come from an adult woman who had mild COVID-19 (a few samples of this study predate the infection). Cell type and time point are not known. The CDR3 runs from the conserved cysteine through the conserved F or W. A clone size is listed for some rows: how often the clone was seen (once, few, many), or a class if it is expanded.

many	TRBV29-1	TRBJ2-3	CSGSGTSPDTQYF
-	TRBV25-1	TRBJ1-6	CASSGIGNSPLHF
-	TRBV6-5	TRBJ1-6	CASSYLPRGTGENSPLHF
few	TRBV4-2	TRBJ1-5	CASSQLGAHDSNQPQHF
-	TRBV15	TRBJ2-1	CATSKIQGRDEQFF
few	TRBV5-1	TRBJ2-1	CASSLWLQGVWEQFF
many	TRBV5-1	TRBJ2-2	CASSLALDGDTGELFF
few	TRBV11-1	TRBJ2-5	CASSLADRDLQETQYF
few	TRBV12-3/TRBV12-4	TRBJ2-7	CASTNGWGRDEQYF
few	TRBV9	TRBJ2-5	CASSQGNMQGELKTQYF
few	TRBV11-2	TRBJ2-1	CASSSQGHGYNEQFF
few	TRBV12-3/TRBV12-4	TRBJ1-2	CASMDRASQGYTF
few	TRBV12-3/TRBV12-4	TRBJ1-2	CASSMRGGYTF
few	TRBV6-1	TRBJ2-3	CASEGGGGSDTQYF
-	TRBV12-3/TRBV12-4	TRBJ2-2	CAGSDAANTGELFF
-	TRBV24-1	TRBJ2-2	CATSDFTDGELFF
many	TRBV7-3	TRBJ2-1	CASSLDRGSYNEQFF
-	TRBV7-2	TRBJ2-4	CASSDPTGGWGNIQYF
-	TRBV6-1	TRBJ2-5	CATQGFQETQYF
few	TRBV5-1	TRBJ1-2	CASSLEPGMANYGYTF
many	TRBV12-3/TRBV12-4	TRBJ2-7	CASRLEVGPNYEQYF
-	TRBV5-1	TRBJ2-3	CASSRQPTQEIPSTDTQYF